Reported below is one T cell receptor (beta chain). Its antigen is still unknown. Primed by a sample-barcoded 5' primer and a J-beta primer mix, a second PCR proceeded for about 6 to 12 cycles. TCRdb used MiXCR to reprocess the 5' RACE reads, holding one entry per CDR3 protein. This repertoire shows some 880,000 distinct CDR3 sequences, approximately 35% found once; its top ten account for 10% to 15%. The source of the sample is a study of blood T cells in healthy people across ages. Notes on the study in general: With age, beta diversity per million T cells declined roughly linearly, significantly by around 43.

V lost 5 bases, J lost 15 bases, and 15 bases stayed unmatched. CDR1 and CDR2 (germline): SGHVS, FQNEAQ. This CDR3 has 15 amino acids. This clonotype was obtained from a man aged 18 to 35 in good health. This chain connects TRBV7-8 to TRBJ2-1; 11 positions agree with TRBD1. Sequenced material: blood. The CDR3 region is CASSPKRDRGDSVFF. The DNA of the CDR3 is TGTGCCAGCAGCCCAAAAAGGGACAGGGGGGATAGTGTGTTCTTC.